The following is a T cell receptor beta chain sequence with its context. Its specificity is unknown. The data derive from a study of T-cell memory formation after mild COVID-19. The study, taken as a whole, reports: The CD4+ clones that contracted clustered mainly within CM and EM, and the CD8+ clones concentrated in EMRA. Memory from before infection featured some responding clones, which suggests cross-reactive memory joined. CD4/CD8 balance characterized clones contracting day 15 to 85, and CD4+ skew characterized later expanders.

Constant-segment-primed 5'RACE gave TCR alpha and TCR beta cDNA libraries with sample barcodes and UMIs. MiXCR, run by TCRdb on the 5' RACE reads, gives a single entry per CDR3 protein. The sample shows roughly 450,000 distinct CDR3 sequences, roughly 18% of them seen only once. Trimming removed 9 bases at V and 1 base at J, with 15 bases between. Per germline, CDR1 ENHRY and CDR2 SYGVKD. The CDR3 loop spans 14 amino acids. This TCR was recovered from an adult woman who had mild COVID-19 (a few samples of this study predate the infection). Cell type and time point are not known. The sample was PBMCs or a T cell subset sorted from them (not recorded which). This chain joins TRBV10-3 and TRBJ1-1, with D hard to call. The CDR3 region has the DNA TGTGCCATACGGGAGGGTCGGGAGAACACTGAAGCTTTCTTT. Translating it yields CAIREGRENTEAFF.